This TCR beta chain was identified in a study of control samples from healthy donors and cancer patients. TCRdb keeps only in-frame clones here, not all; method: immunoSEQ multiplex PCR. The repertoire holds some 140,000 clones, with approximately 94% as singletons. The sequenced sample was blood. This TCR was recovered from a man aged 40-50 years in good health.

The CDR3 spells CASSQAQGRSYNEQFF. The CDR3 nucleotides are TGTGCCAGCAGCCAAGCTCAGGGACGTTCCTACAATGAGCAGTTCTTC. This chain connects TRBV3-1 (or the pseudogene TRBV3-2) to TRBJ2-1; tentatively, D is TRBD1 or TRBD2 (5 bases each). The CDR3 is 16 amino acids. Between the trimmed V and J ends, which lost 1 base and 1 base, there was a span of 11 bases. Germline V CDR1 and CDR2: LGHDT, YNNKEL (reference sequence).